These T cell receptor beta chains were read from a single sample in a study of blood T cell repertoires in COVID-19. The assay was immunoSEQ multiplex PCR, and TCRdb's table has in-frame clones only and misses some. The data show a few hundred thousand clones, with approximately 90% seen just once and approximately 1.2% held by the top ten. The specimen was PBMCs or T cells enriched from blood (not recorded which). All receptors come from a man aged 25 to 40 who had recovered from COVID-19. Both conserved end residues are part of each CDR3. D genes are given only for firm matches. Expanded clones get a size class; other rows say once, few or many, or leave the size out.

V	J	D	size	CDR3	DNA
TRBV7-2	TRBJ1-1	TRBD1	-	CASSLVRRQGGEAFF	TGTGCCAGCAGCTTAGTACGGCGTCAGGGGGGTGAAGCTTTCTTT
TRBV23-1	TRBJ2-2	-	-	CAGYRSGTGELFF	TGCGCCGGATACAGGTCGGGCACCGGGGAGCTGTTTTTT
TRBV28	TRBJ1-1	-	-	CASTTTMNTEAFF	TGTGCCAGCACCACAACCATGAACACTGAAGCTTTCTTT
TRBV28	TRBJ2-5	TRBD2	-	CASSFKLAGPLQETQYF	TGTGCCAGCAGTTTTAAACTAGCGGGACCATTACAAGAGACCCAGTACTTC
TRBV30	TRBJ1-1	-	-	CAWRTESSTEAFF	TGTGCCTGGAGGACGGAGAGTTCCACTGAAGCTTTCTTT
TRBV11-2	TRBJ2-1	-	-	CASSHRIGGTYDNEQFF	TGTGCCAGCAGCCATCGCATAGGCGGGACTTACGACAATGAGCAGTTCTTC
TRBV20-1	TRBJ1-1	-	-	CSVQRNTEAFF	TGCAGTGTTCAGCGGAACACTGAAGCTTTCTTT
TRBV7-8	TRBJ2-7	-	-	CASSLSEGSYEQYF	TGTGCCAGCAGCTTATCAGAGGGCTCCTACGAGCAGTACTTC
TRBV14	TRBJ1-1	TRBD1	-	CASSLLTGVEAFF	TGTGCCAGCAGCCTACTGACAGGGGTTGAAGCTTTCTTT
TRBV25-1	TRBJ2-3	-	-	CASSEYEGSYLSTDTQYF	TGTGCCAGCAGTGAATACGAGGGTTCGTACTTAAGTACAGATACGCAGTATTTT
TRBV6-1	TRBJ1-3	TRBD1	-	CASSEDNGQGGSQGNTIYF	TGTGCCAGCAGTGAAGATAATGGACAGGGGGGATCGCAGGGAAACACCATATATTTT
TRBV5-1	TRBJ2-3	TRBD1	few	CASSLAQGADTQYF	TGCGCCAGCAGCTTGGCACAGGGGGCAGATACGCAGTATTTT
TRBV7-8	TRBJ1-4	TRBD1	-	CASSEGQINEKLFF	TGTGCCAGCAGCGAGGGACAGATTAATGAAAAACTGTTTTTT
TRBV3-1/TRBV3-2	TRBJ1-3	TRBD1	-	CASSQYRGRGNTIYF	TGTGCCAGCAGCCAGTACAGGGGAAGGGGAAACACCATATATTTT
TRBV19	TRBJ2-1	TRBD2	-	CASSILGASGQNEQFF	TGTGCCAGTAGTATTCTCGGGGCTAGCGGCCAGAATGAGCAGTTCTTC
TRBV5-1	TRBJ2-2	TRBD2	-	CASSLRARATSGRQLNTGELFF	TGCGCCAGCAGCTTGCGGGCTAGGGCGACTAGCGGGCGGCAACTGAACACCGGGGAGCTGTTTTTT
TRBV10-3	TRBJ2-7	-	once	CAISESGTRGEQYF	TGTGCCATCAGTGAGTCAGGGACCAGGGGTGAGCAGTACTTC
TRBV15	TRBJ1-1	-	-	CATSRDPASGEAFF	TGTGCCACCAGCAGAGATCCGGCCTCGGGGGAAGCTTTCTTT
TRBV2	TRBJ2-1	TRBD2	-	CASCSSGNNEQFF	TGTGCCAGCTGTTCTAGCGGTAACAATGAGCAGTTCTTC
TRBV18	TRBJ2-3	-	once	CASSPISGTDTQYF	TGTGCCAGCTCACCGATAAGCGGCACAGATACGCAGTATTTT
TRBV28	TRBJ1-2	-	-	CASSPRQYGYTF	TGTGCCAGCTCCCCGCGACAGTACGGCTACACCTTC
TRBV10-1	TRBJ1-1	TRBD1	few	CASKTGLMTEAFF	TGCGCCAGCAAGACAGGGTTAATGACTGAAGCTTTCTTT
TRBV11-2	TRBJ2-3	-	-	CASSPRRVGRTDTQYF	TGTGCCAGCAGCCCCCGGAGAGTAGGTAGGACAGATACGCAGTATTTT
TRBV6-5	TRBJ2-4	TRBD2	-	CATKSGSRNIQYF	TGTGCCACCAAGAGCGGGAGTAGAAACATTCAGTACTTC
TRBV28	TRBJ2-7	-	-	CATELKERREQYF	TGTGCCACCGAACTGAAGGAGCGACGGGAGCAGTACTTC
TRBV6-1	TRBJ1-2	-	-	CASSEKRHSSANYGYTF	TGTGCCAGCAGTGAAAAACGACACTCCTCGGCCAACTATGGCTACACCTTC